A single sample is the source of the 15 T cell receptor beta chains below, sequenced in a study of graft-versus-host responses after intestinal transplantation. These receptors are not linked to any known antigen. Clones were read by immunoSEQ multiplex PCR, and TCRdb kept only the in-frame ones, dropping some. The sample has 77,000 or so clones; approximately 96% are singletons. This specimen was unstimulated CD8+ T cells sorted from spleen or lymph node cells, taken before intestinal transplant. Every receptor here comes from a human donor who received an intestinal transplant.

About this clone itself: This same CDR3 is encoded by further DNA sequences in the sample. This chain links TRBV6-5 with TRBJ2-1; weak D call: TRBD2 (5 bases). The germline V and J ends were trimmed by 0 bases and 7 bases, with 7 bases remaining between them. The CDR3 runs to 13 residues. Per germline, CDR1 MNHEY and CDR2 SVGAGI. The CDR3 reads CASSYSSGNEQFF. The CDR3 coding sequence is TGTGCCAGCAGTTACTCCAGCGGAAATGAGCAGTTCTTC.

The chain couples TRBV10-3 to TRBJ2-3, with a weak D call TRBD2 (5 bases). Germline lookup yields CDR1 ENHRY and CDR2 SYGVKD. The CDR3 consists of 13 residues. The V gene lost 4 bases and the J gene lost 1 base, with 6 bases spanning the gap. The CDR3 is CAISGGGTDTQYF. The CDR3 coding sequence is TGTGCCATCAGTGGGGGAGGCACAGATACGCAGTATTTT.

This sequence joins TRBV20-1 and TRBJ1-1, with 8 bases aligning to TRBD1. The V segment lost 3 bases and the J segment 8 bases; nucleotides outside the gene matches: 2. CDR1 is DFQATT, CDR2 SNEGSKA, per germline (reference sequence). This CDR3 region has 11 residues. The CDR3 DNA sequence: TGCAGTGCTAGCCGGGACAGGGAAGCTTTCTTT. Protein sequence: CSASRDREAFF.

This rearrangement joins TRBV5-6 to TRBJ2-2; 8 nucleotides line up with TRBD1. V lost 4 bases and J lost 5; bases outside the gene matches: 7. Per the germline V gene, CDR1 is SGHDT and CDR2 is YYEEEE. CDR3 length: 15 residues. In DNA, the CDR3 is TGTGCCAGCAGCACCGACAGGGGTGAGACCGGGGAGCTGTTTTTT. It translates to CASSTDRGETGELFF.

This clone is a singleton in its sample. The chain couples TRBV13 to TRBJ2-5; D uncertain. The J call is uncertain, as TRBJ2-7 better fits the DNA end. The germline V gene encodes CDR1 PRHDT and CDR2 FYEKMQ (reference sequence). The CDR3 contains 15 residues. The CDR3, as DNA: TGTGCCAGCAGCTTAGAGGTAGGGCCTTCCTACGAGCAGTACTTC. It is translated as CASSLEVGPSYEQYF.

This CDR3 is CASSQDQQRLNTEAFF. CDR3 DNA: TGTGCCAGCAGCCAAGATCAGCAGAGATTGAACACTGAAGCTTTCTTT. The V and J genes are TRBV4-2 and TRBJ1-1; unclear D gene. Germline CDR1 reads LGHNA; CDR2 reads YNFKEQ. The germline V and J ends were trimmed by 0 bases and 0 bases, with 11 bases remaining between them. The CDR3 covers 16 residues.

The count of this clone is one. This chain joins TRBV27 and TRBJ1-5; D call uncertain. V dropped 2 bases and J dropped 3 bases, with 2 bases sitting between them. Germline V gives CDR1 MNHEY, CDR2 SMNVEV (reference sequence). CDR3 length equals 12 residues. The CDR3 DNA follows: TGTGCCAGCAGTTTACTCAATCAGCCCCAGCATTTT. This translates into CASSLLNQPQHF.

The chain employs TRBV30 and TRBJ1-1, with D tentatively TRBD1 (6 bases). The CDR3 covers 14 residues. The germline gives CDR1 GTSNPN, CDR2 SVGIG (reference sequence). V was shortened by 3 bases and J by 2 bases, with 13 bases between the two germline ends. CDR3 in amino acids: CAWRLGGGNTEAFF. The CDR3 DNA reads as TGTGCCTGGAGGCTAGGGGGGGGAAACACTGAAGCTTTCTTT.

The chain is built from TRBV5-6 and TRBJ2-5, with D hard to call. The length of the CDR3 is 15 residues. The germline V gene encodes CDR1 SGHDT and CDR2 YYEEEE. Trimming cost V 1 base and J 3 bases, with 13 bases left between them. The CDR3 is CASSLRLSLEETQYF. In DNA form, the CDR3 reads TGTGCCAGCAGCTTGCGACTGTCCCTTGAAGAGACCCAGTACTTC.

The rearrangement joins TRBV15 to TRBJ2-7; D may match TRBD1 or TRBD2 (5 bases each). Trimming shortened V by 4 bases and J by 2 bases, and 15 bases separated the two germline ends. Germline V gene sequence: CDR1 LNHNV, CDR2 YYDKDF (reference sequence). The CDR3 runs 15 residues. The CDR3 sequence: CATSKVPGTAYEQYF. The CDR3 nucleotides are TGTGCCACCAGCAAGGTCCCAGGGACGGCCTACGAGCAGTACTTC.

This chain connects TRBV6-6 to TRBJ1-1; D remains ambiguous. V was pared by 7 bases and J by 5 bases, with 11 bases between. This CDR3 spans 12 amino acids. Per germline, CDR1 MNHNY and CDR2 SVGAGI (reference sequence). CDR3 in amino acids: CASTPGRTEAFF. CDR3 nucleotide sequence: TGTGCCAGCACCCCGGGGAGGACTGAAGCTTTCTTT.

V gene TRBV5-6 combines with J gene TRBJ2-1, with 10 positions matching TRBD2. CDR3 length: 19 amino acids. The V gene end was trimmed by 0 bases and the J gene end by 6 bases; junction bases not matched to a gene: 15. Germline loops: CDR1 SGHDT, CDR2 YYEEEE. CDR3 in DNA: TGTGCCAGCAGCTTGGCTTGGGACCCTATAGCGGGAGGCCTCAATGAGCAGTTCTTC. Its translation is CASSLAWDPIAGGLNEQFF.

This clone appeared a single time. The V call is TRBV28, the J call TRBJ1-2; D not resolved. The length of the CDR3 is 13 residues. Trimming removed 3 bases at V and 4 bases at J, with 9 bases between. Looked up from germline, CDR1 is MDHEN and CDR2 is SYDVKM. CDR3 in amino acids: CASSFPELYGYTF. The CDR3 nucleotides read TGTGCCAGCAGTTTTCCGGAACTCTATGGCTACACCTTC.

V gene TRBV15 combines with J gene TRBJ2-5; TRBD1 is a possible D gene (5 bases). The CDR3 loop spans 14 amino acids. The V end was cut by 7 bases, the J end by 0 bases, with 12 bases between. Per germline, CDR1 LNHNV and CDR2 YYDKDF (reference sequence). The CDR3 nucleotides read TGTGCCACCACATCAGGGCGGCACCAAGAGACCCAGTACTTC. It yields the protein CATTSGRHQETQYF.

The gene calls are TRBV10-3 and TRBJ1-2, with 7 nucleotides matching TRBD1. The CDR3 totals 14 residues. V trimming: 2 bases; J trimming: 5 bases; junction bases outside the gene matches: 5. Germline assignment: CDR1 ENHRY and CDR2 SYGVKD. The CDR3 loop reads CAISEEGTEYGYTF. The CDR3 DNA sequence: TGTGCCATCAGTGAGGAGGGGACAGAATATGGCTACACCTTC.